These 31 T cell receptor beta chains came from one sample sequenced in a study of cytomegalovirus exposure and HLA in healthy donors (dated by TCRdb to 2017 to 2019). Library generation was performed with the immunoSEQ multiplex PCR assay. TCRdb mirrors the immuneACCESS table, restricted to in-frame sequences. Some clones are absent from its copies; in checked studies, under half trace to an unresolved V gene, and the reason for the others is unknown. The sample contains tens of thousands of clones, approximately 94% of them found a single time. The top ten hold 3.6% of the sample. The specimen was PBMCs. These TCRs come from a woman in her 30s in good health and CMV-seronegative.

This chain connects TRBV9 to TRBJ2-3; maybe TRBD2 (6 bases). Germline V lookup: CDR1 SGDLS, CDR2 YYNGEE. The length of the CDR3 is 15 residues. The ends were cut back, 4 bases at V and 3 bases at J, with 15 bases in the middle. Here the CDR3 reads CASSLGLANTDTQYF. The CDR3 bases are TGTGCCAGCAGCCTCGGGCTAGCGAATACAGATACGCAGTATTTT. The whole variable domain, remainder taken from reference TRBV9 and TRBJ2-3, is DSGVTQTPKHLITATGQRVTLRCSPRSGDLSVYWYQQSLDQGLQFLIQYYNGEERAKGNILERFSAQQFPDLHSELNLSSLELGDSALYFCASSLGLANTDTQYFGPGTRLTVL.

The chain employs TRBV19 and TRBJ2-7; the D is unclear. The germline V gene has CDR1 LNHDA and CDR2 SQIVND (reference sequence). V gave up 4 bases and J gave up 3 bases, with 7 bases separating them. This CDR3 has 12 amino acids. CDR3: CASSKPNYEQYF. Written as DNA, the CDR3 is TGTGCCAGTAGTAAGCCTAACTACGAGCAGTACTTC.

The chain links TRBV7-9 to TRBJ1-2; a weak D match, TRBD1 (6 bases). Germline loops: CDR1 SEHNR, CDR2 FQNEAQ (reference sequence). The CDR3 contains 13 residues. Between the trimmed V and J ends, which lost 5 bases and 4 bases, there was a span of 11 bases. CDR3 coding DNA: TGTGCCAGCAGCCGGACAGAGTCCTATGGCTACACCTTC. This gives the protein CASSRTESYGYTF.

The chain carries TRBV18 and TRBJ2-5; D is unclear. The CDR3 has 13 residues. CDR1 is KGHSH, CDR2 LQKENI, per germline. The V and J ends lost 3 bases and 0 bases respectively, with 5 bases between them. CDR3 in amino acids: CASSPGYQETQYF. The CDR3 DNA follows: TGTGCCAGCTCACCGGGCTACCAAGAGACCCAGTACTTC.

V gene TRBV6-4 combines with J gene TRBJ2-5, with D maybe TRBD2 (6 bases). Between the trimmed V and J ends, which lost 5 bases and 0 bases, there was a span of 7 bases. The CDR3 is 13 amino acids. Per the germline V gene, CDR1 is MRHNA and CDR2 is SNTAGT. The CDR3 DNA follows: TGTGCCAGCAGTAGGGACTACCAAGAGACCCAGTACTTC. Its translation: CASSRDYQETQYF.

The chain has TRBV12-5 and TRBJ2-1; no clear D gene. CDR1 and CDR2 from the germline V gene are LGHNT and FRNRAP. The CDR3 is made up of 13 amino acids. The ends were cut back, 0 bases at V and 8 bases at J, with 8 bases in the middle. CDR3 loop: CASGLVDLDEQFF. The CDR3 bases are TGTGCTAGTGGTTTGGTGGATCTAGATGAGCAGTTCTTC.

This chain connects TRBV11-2 to TRBJ2-1; 7 bases are shared with TRBD2. The CDR3 length is 16 residues. Germline V lookup: CDR1 SGHAT, CDR2 FQNNGV. V dropped 0 bases and J dropped 3; count of bases not matched to a gene: 5. Written as DNA, the CDR3 is TGTGCCAGCAGCTTAGAACCATGGGGGGGCTACAATGAGCAGTTCTTC. Encoded protein: CASSLEPWGGYNEQFF.

V usage is TRBV6-1 and J usage is TRBJ2-7, with 8 bases matching TRBD1. The CDR3 is 15 residues long. V lost 7 bases to trimming and J lost 6 bases; unmatched junction nucleotides: 14. Per the germline V gene, CDR1 is MNHNS and CDR2 is SASEGT. The CDR3 sequence: CASIPDRASSGEQYF. The DNA for the CDR3 is TGTGCCAGCATTCCGGACAGGGCGTCGTCTGGCGAGCAGTACTTC.

The rearrangement links TRBV6-5 to TRBJ1-2; 7 nucleotides agree with TRBD1. The germline CDR1 and CDR2 sequences are MNHEY and SVGAGI. With 1 base clipped from V and 6 bases from J, the junction kept 8 bases outside the gene matches. There are 15 residues in the CDR3. DNA for the CDR3: TGTGCCAGCAGTTACTTGTCCAGGGGGGCACATGGCTACACCTTC. Residues: CASSYLSRGAHGYTF.

The chain has TRBV7-8 and TRBJ1-6; D is undetermined. Trimming took off 5 bases at V and 0 bases at J, with 11 bases between the two ends. This CDR3 region has 16 residues. Germline CDR1 SGHVS, CDR2 FQNEAQ. CDR3 in DNA: TGTGCCAGCAGCCAAAGACTGAACTCCTATAATTCACCCCTCCACTTT. It encodes CASSQRLNSYNSPLHF.

The V gene is TRBV6-4, the J gene TRBJ2-2; tentatively, D is TRBD2 (5 bases). Trimming shortened V by 4 bases and J by 2 bases, and 5 bases separated the two germline ends. Germline CDR1 and CDR2: MRHNA and SNTAGT. The CDR3 spans 13 residues. The CDR3 DNA reads TGTGCCAGCAGTGGGACTAACACCGGGGAGCTGTTTTTT. This gives the protein CASSGTNTGELFF.

In this sample, this clone turned up once. The DNA of the CDR3 is TGTGCCAGCAAGGTACTAGCGGGGAACGAGCAGTACTTC. Protein: CASKVLAGNEQYF. This chain links TRBV6-5 with TRBJ2-7; 10 bases are a match to TRBD2. J was trimmed by 5 bases and V by 7 bases; bases with no gene match: 5. The CDR3 has 13 amino acids. Per the germline V gene, CDR1 is MNHEY and CDR2 is SVGAGI.

The chain recombines TRBV9 with TRBJ2-5; the match to TRBD1 covers 9 bases. CDR1 SGDLS and CDR2 YYNGEE come from the germline V gene. CDR3 size: 14 residues. The V segment lost 5 bases and the J segment 6 bases; nucleotides outside the gene matches: 8. For the CDR3, the DNA is TGTGCCAGCAGTGGGGACAGGGTTGAGAAGACCCAGTACTTC. Residues: CASSGDRVEKTQYF. Supplemented by reference TRBV9 and TRBJ2-5, the full variable domain reads DSGVTQTPKHLITATGQRVTLRCSPRSGDLSVYWYQQSLDQGLQFLIQYYNGEERAKGNILERFSAQQFPDLHSELNLSSLELGDSALYFCASSGDRVEKTQYFGPGTRLLVL.

The chain couples TRBV28 to TRBJ2-7; the D gene is possibly TRBD1 (7 bases). Germline lookup yields CDR1 MDHEN and CDR2 SYDVKM. The V end lost 8 bases, the J end lost 3 bases, and 14 bases lay between the germline ends. This CDR3 comprises 13 residues. Here the CDR3 reads CASLRRDSYEQYF. The CDR3 DNA reads as TGTGCCAGCCTTCGGAGGGACAGCTACGAGCAGTACTTC.

J is TRBJ2-2 and V is TRBV5-8; D possibly corresponds to TRBD2 (7 bases). Trimming stripped 0 bases from V and 8 bases from J, with 14 bases between. Germline CDR1 is SGHTS and CDR2 is YDEGEE. The CDR3 consists of 15 residues. Written as DNA, the CDR3 is TGTGCCAGCAGCTTGGAATACGCGGGGGCGGGGGAGCTGTTTTTT. Its protein is CASSLEYAGAGELFF.

As DNA, the CDR3 is TGTGCCAGCAGCGCGACAGCCTCTGTTGGGGTTAATGAAAAACTGTTTTTT. This sequence encodes CASSATASVGVNEKLFF. The chain couples TRBV7-9 to TRBJ1-4; D perhaps matches TRBD1 (5 bases). The CDR3 has 17 amino acids. V was shortened by 5 bases and J by 4 bases, with 20 bases between the two germline ends. The germline V gene encodes CDR1 SEHNR and CDR2 FQNEAQ (reference sequence).

The chain has TRBV27 and TRBJ2-4; possible D gene TRBD1, 6 bases. The CDR3 has 16 amino acids. V dropped 3 bases and J dropped 5 bases, with 17 bases sitting between them. Germline V gene sequence: CDR1 MNHEY, CDR2 SMNVEV (reference sequence). Here the CDR3 reads CASSFSPAGVENIQYF. The CDR3 DNA reads TGTGCCAGCAGTTTCTCCCCCGCAGGGGTGGAAAACATTCAGTACTTC.

CDR3 nucleotides: TGCGCCAGCAGCGGAGGCCGGGGAGCGGGGGGACGGGATACGCAGTATTTT. Translating gives CASSGGRGAGGRDTQYF. The genes are TRBV5-1 and TRBJ2-3; 9 nucleotides line up with TRBD2. The ends lost 4 bases at V and 6 bases at J; junction bases unmatched: 15. Germline CDR1 reads SGHRS; CDR2 reads YFSETQ. This CDR3 has 17 residues.

A single count supports this clone. The chain combines TRBV29-1 with TRBJ2-1, with 9 positions matching TRBD2. V shed 3 bases, J shed 0 bases, and the junction held 6 bases outside the gene matches. Per the germline V gene, CDR1 is SQVTM and CDR2 is ANQGSEA. CDR3 size: 16 residues. The DNA for the CDR3 is TGCAGCGTTGACCAGACTAGCGGCACCTCCTACAATGAGCAGTTCTTC. This gives the protein CSVDQTSGTSYNEQFF.

This clone has just a few counts. The rearrangement joins TRBV25-1 to TRBJ2-1; TRBD2 matches 10 bases. CDR1 is MGHDK and CDR2 is SYGVNS in the germline V gene. This CDR3 is 15 amino acids long. With V trimmed by 4 bases and J by 4 bases, 4 bases remained unmatched. CDR3 in amino acids: CASSASSGGYNEQFF. In DNA form, the CDR3 reads TGTGCCAGCAGTGCCTCTAGCGGGGGATACAATGAGCAGTTCTTC.

The chain recombines TRBV29-1 with TRBJ1-2; D ambiguous. V was clipped by 2 bases and J by 5 bases, with 6 bases between them. Germline CDR1 reads SQVTM; CDR2 reads ANQGSEA. This CDR3 spans 11 amino acids. The CDR3 reads CSVESVYGYTF. In nucleotides, the CDR3 is TGCAGCGTTGAATCTGTATATGGCTACACCTTC.

CDR3 sequence: CASSTRQGKAGNTIYF. Here the CDR3 DNA reads TGTGCCAGCAGCACGAGACAGGGTAAAGCTGGAAACACCATATATTTT. The J gene is TRBJ1-3, the V gene TRBV7-2; TRBD1 matches at 7 bases. The length of the CDR3 is 16 residues. V lost 5 bases to trimming and J lost 2 bases; unmatched junction nucleotides: 9. Germline V gives CDR1 SGHTA, CDR2 FQGNSA.

The rearrangement uses TRBV5-5 and TRBJ2-5, with 7 positions matching TRBD2. CDR1 is SGHKS and CDR2 is YYEKEE in the germline V gene (reference sequence). This CDR3 spans 16 amino acids. Trimming cost V 4 bases and J 5 bases; bases outside gene matches: 14. The CDR3 here is CASSLGEGRARETQYF. DNA of the CDR3: TGTGCCAGCAGCCTAGGAGAAGGGAGGGCGAGGGAGACCCAGTACTTC.

The J gene is TRBJ2-6, the V gene TRBV2; weak D call: TRBD1 (6 bases). This CDR3 has 15 residues. Trimming took 7 bases from V and 2 from J, leaving 12 bases between them. Per germline, CDR1 SNHLY and CDR2 FYNNEI. The CDR3 here is CASIYRETGANVLTF. CDR3 sequence (DNA): TGTGCCAGCATATACAGGGAAACTGGGGCCAACGTCCTGACTTTC.

The V gene is TRBV7-3, the J gene TRBJ2-1, with D tentatively TRBD2 (6 bases). The length of the CDR3 is 16 residues. From germline, CDR1 is SGHTA and CDR2 FQGTGA. The V end lost 4 bases, the J end lost 0 bases, and 13 bases lay between the germline ends. CDR3 region: CASSSSGDRSYNEQFF. The CDR3, as DNA: TGTGCCAGCAGCTCTTCGGGAGATCGCTCCTACAATGAGCAGTTCTTC.

This sequence joins TRBV19 and TRBJ2-4, with a possible D match to TRBD2 (7 bases). CDR1 and CDR2 from the germline V gene are LNHDA and SQIVND (reference sequence). This CDR3 has 21 residues. V lost 1 base to trimming and J lost 2 bases, with 27 bases between them. Here the CDR3 DNA reads TGTGCCAGTAGTATAGGGGGCGCGGGGGCGTTTATAAAGCTAACCAAAAACATTCAGTACTTC. Translated, it gives CASSIGGAGAFIKLTKNIQYF. Full variable domain (missing parts from reference TRBV19 and TRBJ2-4): DGGITQSPKYLFRKEGQNVTLSCEQNLNHDAMYWYRQDPGQGLRLIYYSQIVNDFQKGDIAEGYSVSREKKESFPLTVTSAQKNPTAFYLCASSIGGAGAFIKLTKNIQYFGAGTRLSVL.

This clone has only one observation. The CDR3, as DNA: TGCGCCAGCAGCCAGATTCAGGGGTATGATGAAGCTTTCTTT. Translation gives CASSQIQGYDEAFF. The V and J genes are TRBV4-1 and TRBJ1-1, with a tentative D call TRBD1 (6 bases). V lost 3 bases and J lost 7, with 15 bases in between. Germline CDR1 MGHRA, CDR2 YSYEKL. The CDR3 is 14 residues long.

The rearrangement uses TRBV7-9 and TRBJ2-7; possibly TRBD1 for D (5 bases). Trimming stripped 5 bases from V and 2 bases from J, with 22 bases between. Germline loops: CDR1 SEHNR, CDR2 FQNEAQ (reference sequence). CDR3 length: 17 residues. The CDR3 DNA reads as TGTGCCAGCAGCACGGGTTTTTTTACAGGATCACCCTACGAGCAGTACTTC. Its translation is CASSTGFFTGSPYEQYF.

The chain employs TRBV27 and TRBJ1-4; 8 positions agree with TRBD1. The germline gives CDR1 MNHEY, CDR2 SMNVEV (reference sequence). J was trimmed by 8 bases and V by 5 bases; bases with no gene match: 7. The CDR3 loop spans 14 amino acids. The CDR3 DNA follows: TGTGCCAGCAGTGACCAGGGGGCGATGGAAAAACTGTTTTTT. It is translated as CASSDQGAMEKLFF.

This clone was seen more than once but under ten times. V gene TRBV13 combines with J gene TRBJ1-1, with TRBD1 as a possible D gene (6 bases). V was clipped by 5 bases and J by 0 bases, with 16 bases between them. The CDR3 totals 16 residues. Germline V gives CDR1 PRHDT, CDR2 FYEKMQ (reference sequence). The CDR3 coding sequence is TGTGCCAGCAGCCCCCTCGGGACAACCATGAACACTGAAGCTTTCTTT. This gives the protein CASSPLGTTMNTEAFF. The complete variable domain, with remaining parts taken from reference TRBV13 and TRBJ1-1, reads AAGVIQSPRHLIKEKRETATLKCYPIPRHDTVYWYQQGPGQDPQFLISFYEKMQSDKGSIPDRFSAQQFSDYHSELNMSSLELGDSALYFCASSPLGTTMNTEAFFGQGTRLTVV.

V gene TRBV7-8 combines with J gene TRBJ1-1; no firm D call. The CDR3 extends over 11 amino acids. V was shortened by 2 bases and J by 7 bases, with 5 bases between the two germline ends. Germline CDR1 reads SGHVS; CDR2 reads FQNEAQ. CDR3: CASSLKLEAFF. The CDR3 DNA follows: TGTGCCAGCAGCTTAAAGCTTGAAGCTTTCTTT. Variable domain in full (rest from reference TRBV7-8 and TRBJ1-1): GAGVSQSPRYKVAKRGQDVALRCDPISGHVSLFWYQQALGQGPEFLTYFQNEAQLDKSGLPSDRFFAERPEGSVSTLKIQRTQQEDSAVYLCASSLKLEAFFGQGTRLTVV.